The 19 T cell receptor beta chains below were found in one sample sequenced in a study of cytomegalovirus exposure and HLA in healthy donors. PCR amplification relied on 60 Vbeta primers (plus 13 Jbeta primers). Repertoires were generated with immunoSEQ multiplex PCR, while TCRdb's copy carries only in-frame clones and drops some. Of under 250,000 clones listed, around three quarters are singletons. Sequencing input: PBMCs. Every receptor here comes from a man aged 25 to 40 in good health and CMV-seronegative.

Notes on this clone: Other DNA sequences in this specimen translate into the identical CDR3. The chain is built from TRBV5-1 and TRBJ2-2; TRBD2 matches at 8 bases. CDR1 SGHRS and CDR2 YFSETQ come from the germline V gene. The CDR3 has 15 residues. V lost 0 bases and J lost 3; bases outside the gene matches: 1. CDR3 nucleotide sequence: TGCGCCAGCAGCTTGGACGGGAGGGACACCGGGGAGCTGTTTTTT. It is translated as CASSLDGRDTGELFF.

The chain recombines TRBV19 with TRBJ2-2, with D hard to call. The CDR3 is 15 residues long. Per germline, CDR1 LNHDA and CDR2 SQIVND (reference sequence). Trimming took off 3 bases at V and 0 bases at J, with 8 bases between the two ends. The chain's CDR3 is CASSMSLANTGELFF. CDR3 sequence (DNA): TGTGCCAGTAGTATGAGCTTAGCGAACACCGGGGAGCTGTTTTTT.

The chain has TRBV5-1 and TRBJ2-2; 8 bases match TRBD1. From germline, CDR1 is SGHRS and CDR2 YFSETQ. The CDR3 is made up of 17 amino acids. V lost 1 base and J lost 7; bases outside the gene matches: 12. The CDR3 DNA sequence: TGCGCCAGCAGCTTGTCAGGGGGCGTGAGGGGAATCGGGGAGCTGTTTTTT. It encodes CASSLSGGVRGIGELFF.

The chain couples TRBV19 to TRBJ2-7, with TRBD2 matching 10 bases. CDR3 size: 15 residues. V was pared by 1 base and J by 6 bases, with 6 bases of the junction left unmatched. Germline CDR1 reads LNHDA; CDR2 reads SQIVND (reference sequence). The CDR3 protein is CASSIVSSGRAEQYF. CDR3 coding DNA: TGTGCCAGTAGTATAGTCTCCAGCGGGAGGGCCGAGCAGTACTTC.

This clone was found once. V is TRBV5-6 and J is TRBJ2-7, with 8 positions matching TRBD2. The CDR3 contains 12 residues. The germline CDR1 and CDR2 sequences are SGHDT and YYEEEE. The junction had 2 bases not matched to a gene; V was cut back by 7 bases and J by 2 bases. CDR3 nucleotide sequence: TGTGCCAGCGGAGCGGGAGCCTACGAGCAGTACTTC. It yields the protein CASGAGAYEQYF.

The genes are TRBV5-1 and TRBJ2-4, with TRBD1 matching 8 bases. Unmatched junction bases numbered 8, after V lost 4 bases and J lost 5 bases. From germline, CDR1 is SGHRS and CDR2 YFSETQ. This CDR3 has 15 residues. CDR3 sequence (DNA): TGCGCCAGCAGCATTAGTCCGGGACAGGAAAACATTCAGTACTTC. This translates into CASSISPGQENIQYF.

V is TRBV27 and J is TRBJ1-1, with a possible D match to TRBD1 (5 bases). CDR1 MNHEY and CDR2 SMNVEV come from the germline V gene (reference sequence). Trimming pared 4 bases from V and 5 bases from J, leaving 14 bases between. The CDR3 extends over 14 amino acids. Written as DNA, the CDR3 is TGTGCCAGCAGTTCACTCGGGGGTGGTACTGAAGCTTTCTTT. Protein: CASSSLGGGTEAFF.

The chain has TRBV7-9 and TRBJ2-2; 8 nucleotides align to TRBD1. This CDR3 comprises 15 residues. The germline CDR1 and CDR2 sequences are SEHNR and FQNEAQ (reference sequence). J gave up 10 bases and V 1 base, and 8 bases lay outside the gene matches. CDR3 sequence reads: CASSLVQGGREELFF. CDR3 in DNA: TGTGCCAGCAGCTTAGTACAGGGGGGACGCGAGGAGCTGTTTTTT.

The chain recombines TRBV6-1 with TRBJ2-6, with D perhaps TRBD2 (5 bases). This CDR3 comprises 15 residues. V lost 3 bases, J lost 2 bases, and 8 bases lay in between. Germline assignment: CDR1 MNHNS and CDR2 SASEGT. The CDR3 sequence is CASSDEGTGANVLTF. CDR3 nucleotides: TGTGCCAGCAGTGATGAGGGAACTGGGGCCAACGTCCTGACTTTC.

This chain connects TRBV14 to TRBJ1-1; 7 bases are a match to TRBD1. CDR1 and CDR2 from the germline V gene are SGHDN and FVKESK. The V and J ends lost 4 bases and 11 bases, in that order; junction bases with no gene match: 10. The length of the CDR3 is 13 residues. The chain's CDR3 is CASSLFRDSLAFF. The CDR3 DNA reads TGTGCCAGCAGCCTCTTCCGGGACAGTCTTGCTTTCTTT. The whole variable domain, filled in from reference TRBV14 and TRBJ1-1, reads EAGVTQFPSHSVIEKGQTVTLRCDPISGHDNLYWYRRVMGKEIKFLLHFVKESKQDESGMPNNRFLAERTGGTYSTLKVQPAELEDSGVYFCASSLFRDSLAFFGQGTRLTVV.

The chain joins TRBV7-7 to TRBJ2-1, with TRBD1 matching 9 bases. This CDR3 has 14 amino acids. After removal of 4 bases from V and 8 bases from J, the junction contained 6 bases not matched to a gene. Germline loops: CDR1 SSHAT, CDR2 FNYEAQ (reference sequence). As DNA, the CDR3 is TGTGCCAGCAGCTCCAGACAGGGGGACGATGAGCAGTTCTTC. Translated: CASSSRQGDDEQFF.

This chain joins TRBV7-8 and TRBJ2-5; 8 positions agree with TRBD2. Germline V gene data show CDR1 as SGHVS and CDR2 as FQNEAQ. V dropped 8 bases and J dropped 5; count of bases not matched to a gene: 7. The CDR3 is made up of 13 amino acids. Here the CDR3 reads CASVERERETQYF. DNA of the CDR3: TGTGCCAGCGTGGAGCGGGAGCGGGAGACCCAGTACTTC.

The genes are TRBV28 and TRBJ1-1; 8 bases are shared with TRBD1. V trimming: 6 bases; J trimming: 1 base; junction bases outside the gene matches: 7. The germline V gene encodes CDR1 MDHEN and CDR2 SYDVKM. The CDR3 runs 15 residues. The CDR3 loop reads CASSPYGTGNTEAFF. CDR3 nucleotides: TGTGCCAGCAGCCCATACGGGACAGGGAACACTGAAGCTTTCTTT.

This clone has only one observation. The chain uses TRBV28 and TRBJ2-7; 8 bases line up with TRBD1. CDR3 length equals 13 residues. Germline V gene data show CDR1 as MDHEN and CDR2 as SYDVKM. The ends lost 7 bases at V and 3 bases at J; junction bases unmatched: 5. The CDR3 coding sequence is TGTGCCAGCATCGAGGACAGGGTCTACGAGCAGTACTTC. Its translation is CASIEDRVYEQYF.

The rearrangement links TRBV7-9 to TRBJ2-7; 11 bases line up with TRBD2. CDR3 size: 17 residues. Germline loops: CDR1 SEHNR, CDR2 FQNEAQ (reference sequence). The trim removed 6 bases at V and 3 bases at J, leaving 13 bases unmatched. DNA of the CDR3: TGTGCCAGCAGACCCCTGATGGGACTAGCGGAGAACTACGAGCAGTACTTC. Translated: CASRPLMGLAENYEQYF.

The chain links TRBV5-6 to TRBJ2-3, with D perhaps matching TRBD1 (6 bases). The V end lost 0 bases, the J end lost 5 bases, and 10 bases lay between the germline ends. The germline V gene has CDR1 SGHDT and CDR2 YYEEEE. This CDR3 is built from 14 residues. The CDR3: CASSLAGGRDTQYF. CDR3 bases: TGTGCCAGCAGCTTGGCTGGGGGCAGAGATACGCAGTATTTT. The whole variable domain, remainder taken from reference TRBV5-6 and TRBJ2-3, is DAGVTQSPTHLIKTRGQQVTLRCSPKSGHDTVSWYQQALGQGPQFIFQYYEEEERQRGNFPDRFSGHQFPNYSSELNVNALLLGDSALYLCASSLAGGRDTQYFGPGTRLTVL.

The chain couples TRBV28 to TRBJ2-5, with 10 bases that match TRBD1. With 4 bases clipped from V and 5 bases from J, the junction kept 7 bases outside the gene matches. The CDR3 length is 15 residues. Per germline, CDR1 MDHEN and CDR2 SYDVKM. The CDR3 here is CASSSGQGYPETQYF. In nucleotides, the CDR3 is TGTGCCAGCAGTTCGGGACAGGGGTATCCGGAGACCCAGTACTTC.

The J gene is TRBJ2-1, the V gene TRBV5-1; 10 bases align to TRBD2. Germline-derived CDR1 and CDR2 are SGHRS and YFSETQ. This CDR3 comprises 15 residues. The V and J ends lost 4 bases and 8 bases, in that order; junction bases with no gene match: 9. CDR3 sequence reads: CASSGGLAIGHEQFF. In nucleotides, the CDR3 is TGCGCCAGCAGCGGGGGACTAGCGATTGGTCATGAGCAGTTCTTC.

This clone appeared a few times. This rearrangement joins TRBV6-7 to TRBJ2-5; no definite D call. TRBV6-7 is labeled an ORF, and its function is uncertain. This CDR3 has 16 amino acids. Trimming took 3 bases from V and 2 from J, leaving 16 bases between them. CDR3 protein: CASSYKSTAHQETQYF. The CDR3 DNA is TGTGCCAGCAGTTATAAGAGCACAGCCCATCAAGAGACCCAGTACTTC.